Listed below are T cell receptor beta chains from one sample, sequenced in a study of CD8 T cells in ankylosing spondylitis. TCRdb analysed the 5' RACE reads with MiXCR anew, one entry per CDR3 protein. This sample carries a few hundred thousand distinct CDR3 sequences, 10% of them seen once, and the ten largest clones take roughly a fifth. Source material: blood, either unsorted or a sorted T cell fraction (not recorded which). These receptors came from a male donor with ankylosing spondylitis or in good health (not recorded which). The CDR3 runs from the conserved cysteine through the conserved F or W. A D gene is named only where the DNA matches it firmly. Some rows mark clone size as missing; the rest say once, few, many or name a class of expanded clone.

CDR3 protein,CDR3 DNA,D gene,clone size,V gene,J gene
CAISDGGSFGGQETQYF,TGTGCCATCAGTGATGGGGGCAGTTTTGGGGGCCAAGAGACCCAGTACTTC,.,many,TRBV10-3,TRBJ2-5
CAISFGSLSGNTIYF,TGTGCCATCAGTTTCGGGAGCCTCTCTGGAAACACCATATATTTT,.,few,TRBV10-3,TRBJ1-3
CSARVAGQGNSPLHF,TGCAGTGCTCGGGTCGCGGGACAGGGCAATTCACCCCTCCACTTT,TRBD1,many,TRBV20-1,TRBJ1-6
CASSEGVRGGTDTQYF,TGTGCCAGCAGTGAAGGTGTGCGGGGGGGCACAGATACGCAGTATTTT,TRBD2,few,TRBV25-1,TRBJ2-3
CASSVAGYNEQFF,TGTGCCAGCAGCGTAGCGGGATACAATGAGCAGTTCTTC,.,many,TRBV9,TRBJ2-1
CSVEDPRLAGVWETQYF,TGCAGCGTTGAAGATCCCAGACTAGCGGGGGTTTGGGAGACCCAGTACTTC,TRBD2,few,TRBV29-1,TRBJ2-5
CASSSPGTGNTIYF,TGTGCCAGCAGTTCGCCCGGGACAGGAAACACCATATATTTT,.,many,TRBV12-3/TRBV12-4,TRBJ1-3
CASRPLRDRSTDTQYF,TGTGCCAGCCGACCACTCCGGGACCGCTCCACAGATACGCAGTATTTT,.,few,TRBV28,TRBJ2-3
CASRDRFTDTQYF,TGTGCCAGCAGGGACAGATTCACAGATACGCAGTATTTT,.,few,TRBV7-8,TRBJ2-3
CASSSHRAGGYNEQFF,TGTGCCAGCAGCTCCCACAGGGCAGGGGGCTACAATGAGCAGTTCTTC,TRBD1,few,TRBV9,TRBJ2-1
CASSSDLSSPLHF,TGTGCCAGCAGCTCGGACCTGAGCTCACCCCTCCACTTT,.,many,TRBV7-2,TRBJ1-6
CASCSRDRNSYSGANVLTF,TGTGCCAGCTGTTCCCGGGACAGAAACTCCTACTCTGGGGCCAACGTCCTGACTTTC,TRBD1,.,TRBV3-1,TRBJ2-6
CSAQGRGTGELFF,TGCAGTGCCCAGGGGCGGGGCACCGGGGAGCTGTTTTTT,.,many,TRBV20-1,TRBJ2-2
CASTDRGELQETQYF,TGTGCCAGCACCGACCGGGGGGAACTACAAGAGACCCAGTACTTC,TRBD2,many,TRBV2,TRBJ2-5
CASTRTGVDSNEKLFF,TGTGCCAGCACACGGACAGGGGTGGACTCCAATGAAAAACTGTTTTTT,TRBD1,many,TRBV27,TRBJ1-4
CASSLARSTDTQYF,TGTGCCAGCAGCTTAGCGAGGTCGACAGATACGCAGTATTTT,.,many,TRBV7-2,TRBJ2-3
CSATQMNTEAFF,TGCAGTGCGACACAGATGAACACTGAAGCTTTCTTT,.,.,TRBV20-1,TRBJ1-1
CASSPTGAYGYTF,TGTGCCAGCAGTCCCACAGGGGCCTATGGCTACACCTTC,TRBD1,many,TRBV12-3/TRBV12-4,TRBJ1-2
CASSYSLSTGLYEQYF,TGTGCCAGCAGTTACTCGTTATCAACAGGGTTGTACGAGCAGTACTTC,.,.,TRBV6-5,TRBJ2-7
CAIRSGGDSSSYNEQFF,TGTGCCATCAGGAGCGGGGGAGACTCCAGCTCCTACAATGAGCAGTTCTTC,TRBD2,many,TRBV10-3,TRBJ2-1
CASSPQMNTEAFF,TGTGCCAGCTCACCACAGATGAACACTGAAGCTTTCTTT,.,few,TRBV18,TRBJ1-1
CASSEDNYGYTF,TGCGCCAGCAGCGAAGACAACTATGGCTACACCTTC,.,many,TRBV5-1,TRBJ1-2